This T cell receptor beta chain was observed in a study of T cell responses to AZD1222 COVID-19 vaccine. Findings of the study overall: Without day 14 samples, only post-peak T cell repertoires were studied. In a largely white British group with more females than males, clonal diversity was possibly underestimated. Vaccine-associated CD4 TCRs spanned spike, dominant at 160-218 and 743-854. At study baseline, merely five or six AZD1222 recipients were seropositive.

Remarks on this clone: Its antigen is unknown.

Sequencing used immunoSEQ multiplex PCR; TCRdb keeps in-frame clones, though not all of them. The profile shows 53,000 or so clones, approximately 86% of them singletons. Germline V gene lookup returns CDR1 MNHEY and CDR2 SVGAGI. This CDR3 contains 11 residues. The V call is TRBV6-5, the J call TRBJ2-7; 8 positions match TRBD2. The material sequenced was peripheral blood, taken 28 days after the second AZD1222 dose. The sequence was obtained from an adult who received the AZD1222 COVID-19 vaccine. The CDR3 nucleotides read TGTGCAACTTCCGGGGGGGCGGCGCAGTACTTC. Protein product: CATSGGAAQYF.